This T cell receptor beta chain comes out of a study of blood T cell repertoires in COVID-19. Study-wide context: Whether acute or convalescent, the COVID-19 samples came from the United States, Italy and Spain. Sources were T cells, B-cell-depleted T cells, or PBMCs; the material itself was cDNA or gDNA.

The CDR3 has 11 amino acids. Unmatched junction bases numbered 5, after V lost 10 bases and J lost 10 bases. Germline CDR1 reads KGHDR; CDR2 reads SFDVKD. Original processing methods: Estimated nucleated cell counts came from reference gene primer amplification. TCRdb's table, derived via immunoSEQ multiplex PCR, lists solely in-frame clones and lacks some. For V, J and clone size, that table is used; D and trimming come from the DNA. The sample yields under 90,000 clones, roughly 80% seen once. The chain recombines TRBV24-1 with TRBJ2-1; 8 nucleotides align to TRBD1. The source of this sequence is a woman aged 80 or over with active or convalescent COVID-19. Sequenced material: peripheral blood. The CDR3 is CATGQGGEQFF. CDR3 DNA: TGTGCCACAGGACAGGGCGGCGAGCAGTTCTTC.